Following are 29 T cell receptor beta chains from one sample sequenced in a study of cytomegalovirus exposure and HLA in healthy donors. 60 Vbeta and 13 Jbeta primers were used in PCR. Produced via immunoSEQ multiplex PCR; TCRdb's table is partial and in-frame only. The table includes some 65,000 clones, about 72% detected once. Sequencing was done on a sample of PBMCs. Receptor source: a girl between 5 and 17 years old in good health and CMV-seropositive.

The V and J genes are TRBV28 and TRBJ1-5, with D possibly TRBD1 on 5 matching bases. Germline V gene sequence: CDR1 MDHEN, CDR2 SYDVKM. This CDR3 has 14 amino acids. Trimming removed 7 bases from V and 4 bases from J, with 14 bases in between. For the CDR3, the DNA is TGTGCCAGCACCCCTTGGGGCGGTAATCAGCCCCAGCATTTT. This codes for CASTPWGGNQPQHF.

The chain recombines TRBV29-1 with TRBJ2-7, with TRBD1 identical over 7 bases. V was pared by 7 bases and J by 5 bases, with 5 bases of the junction left unmatched. The CDR3 is made up of 11 amino acids. The V gene's germline CDR1 is SQVTM and CDR2 ANQGSEA. The CDR3 DNA reads as TGCAGCGGTCCGACAGGGAACGAGCAGTACTTC. As protein: CSGPTGNEQYF.

This rearrangement joins TRBV5-4 to TRBJ1-2; 12 nucleotides align to TRBD1. The ends lost 4 bases at V and 4 bases at J; junction bases unmatched: 5. Germline V lookup: CDR1 SGHNT, CDR2 YYREEE (reference sequence). The length of the CDR3 is 15 residues. The CDR3 DNA follows: TGTGCCAGCAGCGCCCGGGACAGGGGGCCCTATGGCTACACCTTC. The encoded protein is CASSARDRGPYGYTF. Using reference TRBV5-4 and TRBJ1-2 for the parts outside the CDR3, the full variable domain is ETGVTQSPTHLIKTRGQQVTLRCSSQSGHNTVSWYQQALGQGPQFIFQYYREEENGRGNFPPRFSGLQFPNYSSELNVNALELDDSALYLCASSARDRGPYGYTFGSGTRLTVV.

Here the CDR3 DNA reads TGTGCCAGCAGCTTTCCCGAAGAGACCCAGTACTTC. Translating it yields CASSFPEETQYF. This rearrangement joins TRBV7-2 to TRBJ2-5; unclear D gene. The V and J ends lost 3 bases and 3 bases respectively, with 5 bases between them. The CDR3 length is 12 residues. Germline lookup yields CDR1 SGHTA and CDR2 FQGNSA.

This chain links TRBV10-3 with TRBJ1-1, with D possibly TRBD1 on 5 matching bases. Germline V lookup: CDR1 ENHRY, CDR2 SYGVKD. The CDR3 is made up of 18 amino acids. Trimming removed 5 bases at V and 4 bases at J, with 26 bases between. The CDR3 bases are TGTGCCATCAGTCTAGACCCCCGGGACCCTAAGCGGGCCACTGAAGCTTTCTTT. This gives the protein CAISLDPRDPKRATEAFF.

V and J are TRBV6-5 and TRBJ2-7, with 10 bases aligning to TRBD1. CDR1 is MNHEY and CDR2 is SVGAGI in the germline V gene. This CDR3 has 15 residues. With V trimmed by 7 bases and J by 6 bases, 12 bases remained unmatched. CDR3 DNA: TGTGCCAGCACCCCAGCCGGGACAGGGGAAGGCGAGCAGTACTTC. Translation: CASTPAGTGEGEQYF.

This chain uses TRBV28 with TRBJ1-2; 9 nucleotides align to TRBD1. The CDR3 runs to 14 residues. The ends lost 6 bases at V and 6 bases at J; junction bases unmatched: 8. The germline V gene encodes CDR1 MDHEN and CDR2 SYDVKM. DNA of the CDR3: TGTGCCAGCAGCGGAGCACAGGGGGCAGATGGCTACACCTTC. Protein: CASSGAQGADGYTF.

The rearrangement links TRBV27 to TRBJ1-2; TRBD1 aligns across 7 bases. With V trimmed by 6 bases and J by 0 bases, 7 bases remained unmatched. This CDR3 region has 15 residues. CDR1 MNHEY and CDR2 SMNVEV come from the germline V gene (reference sequence). The CDR3: CASRPTGLPNYGYTF. CDR3 coding DNA: TGTGCCAGCAGACCGACAGGGCTACCTAACTATGGCTACACCTTC.

The chain has TRBV28 and TRBJ1-5; unclear D gene. Trimming cost V 2 bases and J 1 base, with 6 bases left between them. This CDR3 is built from 14 residues. Germline loops: CDR1 MDHEN, CDR2 SYDVKM. This CDR3 is CASSLGQSNQPQHF. DNA of the CDR3: TGTGCCAGCAGTTTAGGGCAAAGCAATCAGCCCCAGCATTTT.

The chain joins TRBV7-8 to TRBJ2-7, with TRBD2 matching over 11 bases. Germline V CDR1 and CDR2: SGHVS, FQNEAQ. This CDR3 comprises 17 residues. V trimming: 5 bases; J trimming: 2 bases; junction bases outside the gene matches: 11. The CDR3 nucleotides read TGTGCCAGCAGCCCTCTCACTAGCGGGAGAGGGACCTACGAGCAGTACTTC. Its protein is CASSPLTSGRGTYEQYF.

This chain connects TRBV7-9 to TRBJ1-2; 7 bases match TRBD1. After removal of 2 bases from V and 7 bases from J, the junction contained 7 bases not matched to a gene. In germline, CDR1 is SEHNR, CDR2 FQNEAQ (reference sequence). This CDR3 is 14 amino acids long. In DNA form, the CDR3 reads TGTGCCAGCAGCTTACTCACAGGGGAGATTGGCTACACCTTC. Translated, it gives CASSLLTGEIGYTF. Full variable domain (missing parts from reference TRBV7-9 and TRBJ1-2): DTGVSQNPRHKITKRGQNVTFRCDPISEHNRLYWYRQTLGQGPEFLTYFQNEAQLEKSRLLSDRFSAERPKGSFSTLEIQRTEQGDSAMYLCASSLLTGEIGYTFGSGTRLTVV.

V gene TRBV4-1 combines with J gene TRBJ2-7, with 8 bases aligning to TRBD2. This CDR3 has 15 amino acids. The trim removed 3 bases at V and 1 base at J, leaving 5 bases unmatched. Germline CDR1 is MGHRA and CDR2 is YSYEKL. Here the CDR3 reads CASSQGSGGSYEQYF. CDR3 DNA: TGCGCCAGCAGCCAGGGGAGCGGGGGATCCTACGAGCAGTACTTC.

This clone has more than one count but fewer than ten. The rearrangement joins TRBV6-5 to TRBJ1-1; 9 positions match TRBD1. Trimming took 6 bases from V and 3 from J; bases not matched to a gene: 5. Looked up from germline, CDR1 is MNHEY and CDR2 is SVGAGI. The CDR3 consists of 14 residues. The CDR3 DNA is TGTGCCAGCAGACCCCGGGACAGGGACACTGAAGCTTTCTTT. It specifies CASRPRDRDTEAFF.

The rearrangement joins TRBV4-1 to TRBJ1-4, with 9 bases lining up with TRBD1. Germline loops: CDR1 MGHRA, CDR2 YSYEKL. The CDR3 is made up of 18 amino acids. The V and J ends lost 5 bases and 11 bases, in that order; junction bases with no gene match: 21. CDR3 DNA: TGCGCCAGCAGCAGTCACCCCCGGTCCGGGACAGGGAGGGAGAAACTGTTTTTT. It yields the protein CASSSHPRSGTGREKLFF.

This chain links TRBV4-1 with TRBJ1-2; D is perhaps TRBD1 (6 bases). CDR3 size: 16 residues. V was clipped by 3 bases and J by 3 bases, with 17 bases between them. Germline V CDR1 and CDR2: MGHRA, YSYEKL. For the CDR3, the DNA is TGCGCCAGCAGCCAGGCCCAGGAACAGGGCGACTATGGCTACACCTTC. It codes for CASSQAQEQGDYGYTF.

Here the CDR3 DNA reads TGCGCCAGCAGCTTGGAGCCGGGGGGACAGGGGGCGACGAATGAAAAACTGTTTTTT. This sequence encodes CASSLEPGGQGATNEKLFF. V usage is TRBV5-1 and J usage is TRBJ1-4; the match to TRBD1 covers 12 bases. Germline values: CDR1 SGHRS, CDR2 YFSETQ. Trimming took 0 bases from V and 5 from J; bases not matched to a gene: 11. The length of the CDR3 is 19 residues.

This clone was seen a handful of times. The chain has TRBV9 and TRBJ1-2; 8 bases are shared with TRBD1. Germline CDR1 SGDLS, CDR2 YYNGEE. Losses at the gene ends were 0 bases for V and 3 bases for J; bases not matched to a gene: 10. The length of the CDR3 is 17 residues. This chain's CDR3 is CASSVGGGQAVHYGYTF. CDR3 bases: TGTGCCAGCAGCGTAGGTGGGGGACAGGCCGTGCACTATGGCTACACCTTC.

This clone has more than one count but fewer than ten. The chain carries TRBV7-9 and TRBJ2-1; D is perhaps TRBD1 (5 bases). The length of the CDR3 is 14 residues. V lost 5 bases to trimming and J lost 4 bases, with 12 bases between them. The V gene's germline CDR1 is SEHNR and CDR2 FQNEAQ (reference sequence). CDR3 sequence (DNA): TGTGCCAGCAGCCAGGGCCTTTTTTACAATGAGCAGTTCTTC. It specifies CASSQGLFYNEQFF.

This clone is medium-sized within its sample. This chain connects TRBV5-1 to TRBJ1-4; the D gene is possibly TRBD1 (6 bases). Germline V CDR1 and CDR2: SGHRS, YFSETQ. V shed 3 bases and J shed 7 bases, with 13 bases lying between them. The CDR3 sequence is 14 residues long. The CDR3 region is CASSWTVNSEKLFF. CDR3 sequence (DNA): TGCGCCAGCAGCTGGACAGTTAACTCTGAAAAACTGTTTTTT.

CDR3 DNA: TGTGCCAGCAGCTTTCGCGATGAGCAGTTCTTC. It encodes CASSFRDEQFF. The chain has TRBV5-6 and TRBJ2-1, with D hard to call. The V end lost 2 bases, the J end lost 8 bases, and 5 bases lay between the germline ends. The CDR3 totals 11 residues. The germline V gene encodes CDR1 SGHDT and CDR2 YYEEEE.

CDR3 loop: CASSLSYWSYEQYF. CDR3 in DNA: TGTGCCAGCAGTTTATCCTATTGGTCCTACGAGCAGTACTTC. The genes are TRBV27 and TRBJ2-7; D gene ambiguous. The CDR3 spans 14 residues. Germline V gene data show CDR1 as MNHEY and CDR2 as SMNVEV (reference sequence). V dropped 0 bases and J dropped 1 base, with 7 bases sitting between them.

The rearrangement links TRBV7-2 to TRBJ1-5, with TRBD1 as a possible D gene (5 bases). The CDR3 is 16 residues long. In germline, CDR1 is SGHTA, CDR2 FQGNSA. V gave up 5 bases and J gave up 3 bases, with 17 bases separating them. CDR3 DNA sequence: TGTGCCAGCAGCGCCGTAGCGGGGGGTACCAATCAGCCCCAGCATTTT. As protein: CASSAVAGGTNQPQHF.

This chain uses TRBV19 with TRBJ1-1; D gene unclear. Trimming took off 7 bases at V and 5 bases at J, with 23 bases between the two ends. In germline, CDR1 is LNHDA, CDR2 SQIVND (reference sequence). There are 16 residues in the CDR3. The CDR3: CASILRPGNALTEAFF. The DNA of the CDR3 is TGTGCCAGTATCCTACGACCGGGAAACGCATTGACTGAAGCTTTCTTT.

V usage is TRBV28 and J usage is TRBJ2-7; 9 bases map to TRBD2. The CDR3 has 14 amino acids. Germline assignment: CDR1 MDHEN and CDR2 SYDVKM. The J segment lost 4 bases and the V segment lost 9 bases, leaving 10 bases of the junction unmatched. CDR3 residues: CASLPGTSLYEQYF. The CDR3 region has the DNA TGTGCCAGTTTACCCGGGACTAGCTTGTACGAGCAGTACTTC.

A few counts support this clone. V and J are TRBV6-1 and TRBJ2-1; no definite D call. The CDR3 is 14 amino acids. Between the trimmed V and J ends, which lost 10 bases and 13 bases, there was a span of 26 bases. Germline-derived CDR1 and CDR2 are MNHNS and SASEGT. CDR3 DNA: TGTGCCACCTCGGCAGGAACCCAACCAAGTGATCAGTTCTTC. Its protein product is CATSAGTQPSDQFF.

This clone was counted a few times. The chain joins TRBV11-3 to TRBJ1-3; D not resolved. Per the germline V gene, CDR1 is SGHNT and CDR2 is YENEEA. The CDR3 runs to 13 residues. V was trimmed by 1 base and J by 8 bases, leaving 9 bases between them. The DNA of the CDR3 is TGTGCCAGCAGCTTAGCGGAGGGCCACACCATATATTTT. Protein sequence: CASSLAEGHTIYF.

CDR3 bases: TGTGCCAGCAGCTTACTGGCGGGACAGGGAGGATCACCCCTCCACTTT. It yields the protein CASSLLAGQGGSPLHF. This chain connects TRBV7-2 to TRBJ1-6; 9 bases are shared with TRBD1. The CDR3 totals 16 residues. Per the germline V gene, CDR1 is SGHTA and CDR2 is FQGNSA. V lost 2 bases, J lost 10 bases, and 9 bases stayed unmatched. Full variable domain (missing parts from reference TRBV7-2 and TRBJ1-6): GAGVSQSPSNKVTEKGKDVELRCDPISGHTALYWYRQSLGQGLEFLIYFQGNSAPDKSGLPSDRFSAERTGGSVSTLTIQRTQQEDSAVYLCASSLLAGQGGSPLHFGNGTRLTVT.

V gene TRBV2 combines with J gene TRBJ2-5, with 10 nucleotides matching TRBD2. V gave up 5 bases and J gave up 8 bases; unmatched junction bases: 11. This CDR3 region has 15 residues. Germline V gives CDR1 SNHLY, CDR2 FYNNEI. This CDR3 is CASSLKTSGSATQYF. The DNA of the CDR3 is TGTGCCAGCAGTCTGAAGACTAGCGGGTCGGCAACCCAGTACTTC.

This clone was detected only a few times. This sequence joins TRBV5-1 and TRBJ2-3; possible D gene TRBD2, 6 bases. Deletions cut 0 bases from V and 5 bases from J, with 10 bases between. Germline values: CDR1 SGHRS, CDR2 YFSETQ. This CDR3 is 14 amino acids long. The CDR3 region has the DNA TGCGCCAGCAGCTTGGGGGACTTACGAGATACGCAGTATTTT. Protein: CASSLGDLRDTQYF. Supplemented by reference TRBV5-1 and TRBJ2-3, the full variable domain reads KAGVTQTPRYLIKTRGQQVTLSCSPISGHRSVSWYQQTPGQGLQFLFEYFSETQRNKGNFPGRFSGRQFSNSRSEMNVSTLELGDSALYLCASSLGDLRDTQYFGPGTRLTVL.